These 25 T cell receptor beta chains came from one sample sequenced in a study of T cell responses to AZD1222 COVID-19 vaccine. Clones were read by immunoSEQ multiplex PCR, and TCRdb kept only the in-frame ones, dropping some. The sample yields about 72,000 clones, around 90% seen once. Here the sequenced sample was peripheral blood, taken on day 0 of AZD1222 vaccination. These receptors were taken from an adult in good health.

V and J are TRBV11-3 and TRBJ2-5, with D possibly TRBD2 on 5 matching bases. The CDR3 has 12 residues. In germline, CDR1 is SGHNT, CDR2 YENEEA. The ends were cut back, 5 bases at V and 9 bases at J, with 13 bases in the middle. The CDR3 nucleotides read TGTGCCAGCAGCATGGGAGCGGAGGCCCAGTACTTC. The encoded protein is CASSMGAEAQYF.

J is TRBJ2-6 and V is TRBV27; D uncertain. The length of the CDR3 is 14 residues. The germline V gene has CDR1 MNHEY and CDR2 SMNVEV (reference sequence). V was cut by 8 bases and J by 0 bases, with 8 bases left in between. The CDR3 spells CASASSSGANVLTF. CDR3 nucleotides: TGTGCCAGCGCCTCGAGCTCTGGGGCCAACGTCCTGACTTTC.

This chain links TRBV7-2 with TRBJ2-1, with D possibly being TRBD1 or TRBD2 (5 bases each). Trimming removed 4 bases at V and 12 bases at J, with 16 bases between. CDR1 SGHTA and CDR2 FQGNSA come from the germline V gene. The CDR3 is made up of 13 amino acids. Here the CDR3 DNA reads TGTGCCAGCAGCTCCCAAGAGCAGGGAGCGCAGTTCTTC. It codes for CASSSQEQGAQFF.

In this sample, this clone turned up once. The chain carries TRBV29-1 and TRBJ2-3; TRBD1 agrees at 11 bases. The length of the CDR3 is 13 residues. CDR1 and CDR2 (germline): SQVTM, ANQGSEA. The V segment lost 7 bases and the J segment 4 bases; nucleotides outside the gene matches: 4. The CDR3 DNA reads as TGCAGCGCTGGGACAGGGGGTCCAGATACGCAGTATTTT. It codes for CSAGTGGPDTQYF.

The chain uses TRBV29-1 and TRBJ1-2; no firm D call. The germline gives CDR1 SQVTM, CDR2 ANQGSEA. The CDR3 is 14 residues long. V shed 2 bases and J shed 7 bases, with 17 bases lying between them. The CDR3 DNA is TGCAGCGTTGAATCCCGAGCAACGCTCAGTGGCTACACCTTC. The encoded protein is CSVESRATLSGYTF.

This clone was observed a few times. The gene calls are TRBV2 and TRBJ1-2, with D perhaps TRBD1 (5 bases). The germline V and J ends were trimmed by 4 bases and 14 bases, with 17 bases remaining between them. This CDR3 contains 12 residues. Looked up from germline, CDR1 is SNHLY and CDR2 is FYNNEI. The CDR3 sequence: CASSGLQVVGTF. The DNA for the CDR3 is TGTGCCAGCAGTGGGTTACAGGTTGTGGGGACCTTC.

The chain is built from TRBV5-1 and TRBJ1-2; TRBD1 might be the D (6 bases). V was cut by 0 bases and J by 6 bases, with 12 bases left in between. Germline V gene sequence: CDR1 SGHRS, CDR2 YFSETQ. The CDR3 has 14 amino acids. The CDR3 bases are TGCGCCAGCAGCTTGGACGGGGGCGCGAATGGCTACACCTTC. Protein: CASSLDGGANGYTF.

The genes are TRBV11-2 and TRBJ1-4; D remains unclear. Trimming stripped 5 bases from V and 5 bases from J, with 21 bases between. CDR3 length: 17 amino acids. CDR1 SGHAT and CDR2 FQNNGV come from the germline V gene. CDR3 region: CASSPAQAWKRNEKLFF. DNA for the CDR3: TGTGCCAGCAGCCCCGCGCAGGCGTGGAAGAGGAATGAAAAACTGTTTTTT.

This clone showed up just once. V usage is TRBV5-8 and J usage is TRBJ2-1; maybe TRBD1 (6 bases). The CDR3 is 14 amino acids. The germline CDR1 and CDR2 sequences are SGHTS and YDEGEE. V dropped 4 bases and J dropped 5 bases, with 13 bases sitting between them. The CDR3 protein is CASSRRTVDNEQFF. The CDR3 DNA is TGTGCCAGCAGCCGCCGGACAGTTGACAATGAGCAGTTCTTC.

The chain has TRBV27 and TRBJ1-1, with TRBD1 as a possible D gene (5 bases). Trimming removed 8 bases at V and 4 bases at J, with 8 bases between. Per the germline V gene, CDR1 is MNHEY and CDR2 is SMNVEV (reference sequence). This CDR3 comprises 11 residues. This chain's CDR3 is CASGRGTEAFF. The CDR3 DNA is TGTGCCAGCGGAAGGGGCACTGAAGCTTTCTTT.

CDR3 bases: TGTGCCAGCAGCTTGGTTAGAGATACGCAGTATTTT. Residues: CASSLVRDTQYF. The chain links TRBV5-6 to TRBJ2-3; unclear D gene. From germline, CDR1 is SGHDT and CDR2 YYEEEE. The CDR3 spans 12 residues. The V and J ends lost 0 bases and 5 bases respectively, with 4 bases between them.

The CDR3 nucleotides read TGTGCCAGCAGTGCGACGGACTACTATGGCTACACCTTC. Protein: CASSATDYYGYTF. This chain joins TRBV28 and TRBJ1-2; D is uncertain. The V gene lost 5 bases and the J gene lost 3 bases, with 10 bases spanning the gap. Germline V gene sequence: CDR1 MDHEN, CDR2 SYDVKM. This CDR3 region has 13 residues.

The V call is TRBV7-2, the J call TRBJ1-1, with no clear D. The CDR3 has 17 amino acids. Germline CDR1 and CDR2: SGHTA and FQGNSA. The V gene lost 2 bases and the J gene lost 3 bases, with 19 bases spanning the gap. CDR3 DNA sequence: TGTGCCAGCAGCTTAAGTTCGGTTGGAATTAAGGACACTGAAGCTTTCTTT. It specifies CASSLSSVGIKDTEAFF.

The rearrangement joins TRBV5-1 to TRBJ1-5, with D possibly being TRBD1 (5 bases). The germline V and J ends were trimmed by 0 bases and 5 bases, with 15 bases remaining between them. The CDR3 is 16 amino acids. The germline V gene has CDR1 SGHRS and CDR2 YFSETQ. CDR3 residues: CASSLGGGISDQPQHF. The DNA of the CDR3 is TGCGCCAGCAGCTTGGGTGGGGGGATTTCGGATCAGCCCCAGCATTTT.

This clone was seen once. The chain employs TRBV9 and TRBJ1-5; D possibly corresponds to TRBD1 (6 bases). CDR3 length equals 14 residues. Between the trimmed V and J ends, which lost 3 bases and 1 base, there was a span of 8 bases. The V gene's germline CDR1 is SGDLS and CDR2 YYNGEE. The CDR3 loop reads CASSAGQSNQPQHF. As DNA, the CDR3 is TGTGCCAGCAGCGCCGGACAGAGCAATCAGCCCCAGCATTTT. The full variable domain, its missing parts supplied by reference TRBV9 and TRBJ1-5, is DSGVTQTPKHLITATGQRVTLRCSPRSGDLSVYWYQQSLDQGLQFLIQYYNGEERAKGNILERFSAQQFPDLHSELNLSSLELGDSALYFCASSAGQSNQPQHFGDGTRLSIL.

The CDR3 DNA reads TGTGCCTCAGAGCAGGGACAGGGAAATTCACCCCTCCACTTT. Amino acid sequence: CASEQGQGNSPLHF. V usage is TRBV19 and J usage is TRBJ1-6; 9 bases are a match to TRBD1. Germline V gene data show CDR1 as LNHDA and CDR2 as SQIVND (reference sequence). With V trimmed by 11 bases and J by 7 bases, 9 bases remained unmatched. CDR3 length: 14 amino acids.

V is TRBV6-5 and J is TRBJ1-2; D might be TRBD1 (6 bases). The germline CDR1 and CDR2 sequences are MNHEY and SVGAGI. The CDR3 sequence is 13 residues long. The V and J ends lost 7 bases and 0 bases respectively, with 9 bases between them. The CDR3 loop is CASIDRTNYGYTF. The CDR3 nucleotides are TGTGCCAGCATAGACAGGACTAACTATGGCTACACCTTC.

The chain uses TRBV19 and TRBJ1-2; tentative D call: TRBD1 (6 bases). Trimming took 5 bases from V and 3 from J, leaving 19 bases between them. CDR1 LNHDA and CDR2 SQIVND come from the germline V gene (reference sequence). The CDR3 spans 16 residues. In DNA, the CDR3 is TGTGCCAGTAGTGGGGGCCTCAAGGGGAGTGACTATGGCTACACCTTC. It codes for CASSGGLKGSDYGYTF.

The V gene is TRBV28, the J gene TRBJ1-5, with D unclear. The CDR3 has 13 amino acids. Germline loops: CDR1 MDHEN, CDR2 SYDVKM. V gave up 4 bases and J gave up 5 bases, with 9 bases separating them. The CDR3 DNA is TGTGCCAGCAGTTCTACAGAGTATCAGCCCCAGCATTTT. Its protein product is CASSSTEYQPQHF. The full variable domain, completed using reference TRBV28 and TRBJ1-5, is DVKVTQSSRYLVKRTGEKVFLECVQDMDHENMFWYRQDPGLGLRLIYFSYDVKMKEKGDIPEGYSVSREKKERFSLILESASTNQTSMYLCASSSTEYQPQHFGDGTRLSIL.

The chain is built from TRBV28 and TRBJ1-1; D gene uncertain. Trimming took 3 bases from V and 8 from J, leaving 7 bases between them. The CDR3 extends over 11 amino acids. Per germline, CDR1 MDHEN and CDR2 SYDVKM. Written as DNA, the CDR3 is TGTGCCAGCAGTTTTGGGCGGGAAGCTTTCTTT. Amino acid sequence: CASSFGREAFF.

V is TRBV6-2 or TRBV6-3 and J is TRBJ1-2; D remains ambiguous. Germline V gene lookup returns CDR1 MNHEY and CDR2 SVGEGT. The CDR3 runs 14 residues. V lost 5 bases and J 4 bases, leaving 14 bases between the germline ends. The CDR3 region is CASSSTIWGYGYTF. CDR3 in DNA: TGTGCCAGCAGTAGCACAATCTGGGGCTATGGCTACACCTTC.

The CDR3 coding sequence is TGTGCCAGCAGTTTATTAAGCCTCCGTTCAACTAATGAAAAACTGTTTTTT. This translates into CASSLLSLRSTNEKLFF. The chain recombines TRBV28 with TRBJ1-4, with D unresolved. V gave up 1 base and J gave up 0 bases, with 12 bases separating them. The CDR3 extends over 17 amino acids. Germline lookup yields CDR1 MDHEN and CDR2 SYDVKM.

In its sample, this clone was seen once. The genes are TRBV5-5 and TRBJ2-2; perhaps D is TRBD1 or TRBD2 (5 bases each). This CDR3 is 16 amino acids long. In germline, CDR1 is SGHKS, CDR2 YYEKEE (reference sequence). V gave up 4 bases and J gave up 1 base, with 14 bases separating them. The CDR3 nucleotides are TGTGCCAGCAGCCGGGGACGAACTAAGAACACCGGGGAGCTGTTTTTT. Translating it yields CASSRGRTKNTGELFF.

This chain's CDR3 is CASSESTRATGELFF. Here the CDR3 DNA reads TGTGCCAGCAGTGAATCGACTAGGGCGACCGGGGAGCTGTTTTTT. The chain employs TRBV6-4 and TRBJ2-2, with a possible D match to TRBD2 (6 bases). Germline values: CDR1 MRHNA, CDR2 SNTAGT. Trimming cost V 3 bases and J 5 bases, with 13 bases left between them. The CDR3 totals 15 residues.

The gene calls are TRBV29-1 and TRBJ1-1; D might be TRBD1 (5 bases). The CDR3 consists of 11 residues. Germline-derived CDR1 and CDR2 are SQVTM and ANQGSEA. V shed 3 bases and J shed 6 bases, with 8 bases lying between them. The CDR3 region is CSVERGAEAFF. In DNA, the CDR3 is TGCAGCGTTGAGAGAGGGGCTGAAGCTTTCTTT.